This TCR beta chain was sequenced during a study of naive and memory T cell subsets. Study-wide points: Higher TCR numbers at tuberculin sites reflect T cell infiltration, per interpretation. Reportedly, tuberculin skin test sites gave far more TCRs than other biopsies.

Amplification of ligated cDNA took four PCR rounds with SP2 and nested alpha and beta constant primers. TCRdb ran MiXCR on the UMI-ligation and nested PCR reads and lists one entry per CDR3 protein. The sample lists 30,000 to 35,000 distinct CDR3 sequences; 6.5% to 8% were seen once. Treatment meaning: skin biopsy from PPD injection site in Mantoux-positive individual. TCR cDNA received a 3' ligated oligonucleotide that carried a UMI. Individuals with a positive Mantoux test gave biopsies from PPD-injected skin. The germline V and J ends were trimmed by 5 bases and 4 bases, with 19 bases remaining between them. CDR3 length: 16 amino acids. Germline V lookup: CDR1 MNHEY, CDR2 SVGEGT. This clonotype has just a few counts. Its antigen is undetermined.

The chain combines TRBV6-2 or TRBV6-3 with TRBJ2-3; D perhaps matches TRBD2 (7 bases). The TCR comes from an adult in good health. Sequences were derived from skin, sampled from a tuberculin skin test site. CDR3 protein: CASSKGWGGAADTQYF. CDR3 coding DNA: TGTGCCAGCAGTAAGGGCTGGGGGGGGGCCGCAGATACGCAGTATTTT.